This T cell receptor beta chain was identified in a study of response to subunit inactivated influenza vaccine. The study, taken as a whole, reports: There was a suggestion from the authors that each seasonal influenza vaccination recruits few new T cells.

Comments on this clonotype: Antigen: not known.

From the RT-PCR reads, TCRdb called clonotypes with MiXCR, one entry per CDR3 protein. Of more than 550,000 distinct CDR3 sequences in the sample, about 10% were seen once. The CDR3 covers 14 residues. Trimming left V 2 bases short and J 0 bases short, with 5 bases between. CDR1 is MNHEY, CDR2 SVGAGI, per germline. Specimen: PBMCs from blood, collected on the day of vaccination. The J gene is TRBJ1-3, the V gene TRBV6-5, with D uncertain. The origin of this receptor is a man aged 50 to 59 who received an inactivated influenza vaccine. The CDR3 DNA reads TGTGCCAGCAGTTACGGAGGCTCTGGAAACACCATATATTTT. This codes for CASSYGGSGNTIYF.